What follows is one T cell receptor (beta chain) and its context. The data were taken from a study of blood T cell repertoires in COVID-19. Study-wide context: COVID-19 samples from acute and convalescent phases originated in the United States, Italy and Spain. Nucleic acid was either cDNA or gDNA, and it came from T cells, B-cell-depleted T cells, or PBMCs.

Trimming cost V 4 bases and J 4 bases, with 10 bases left between them. The germline CDR1 and CDR2 sequences are SNHLY and FYNNEI. This CDR3 region has 14 residues. Under the authors' procedure: Amplified reference gene primers provided the basis for estimating nucleated cell counts. The method was immunoSEQ multiplex PCR; TCRdb's version includes in-frame clones alone and lacks a portion of them. V and J calls and clone size are copied from that table; D and trimming were computed from the DNA. The data hold roughly 260,000 clones, with about 87% observed a single time. The chain recombines TRBV2 with TRBJ1-4; weak D call: TRBD1 (5 bases). Input material: peripheral blood. The receptor was derived from a man aged 60 to 69 who had recovered from COVID-19. Here the CDR3 reads CASSAGRVNEKLFF. The CDR3, as DNA: TGTGCCAGCAGTGCGGGCAGGGTTAATGAAAAACTGTTTTTT. The full variable domain, completed using reference TRBV2 and TRBJ1-4, is EPEVTQTPSHQVTQMGQEVILRCVPISNHLYFYWYRQILGQKVEFLVSFYNNEISEKSEIFDDQFSVERPDGSNFTLKIRSTKLEDSAMYFCASSAGRVNEKLFFGSGTQLSVL.